The 10 T cell receptor beta chains below were found in one sample sequenced in a study of OX40 agonist ivuxolimab in advanced cancers. Assay: immunoSEQ multiplex PCR; the TCRdb copy retains only in-frame clones and omits some. The sample consists of about 79,000 clones, just over 85% of them appearing once. This specimen was CD4+ or CD8+ T cells sorted from blood, taken in a trial of the OX40 agonist ivuxolimab. The receptors originated from an adult with an advanced solid tumor such as melanoma, head and neck, liver or kidney cancer.

The chain links TRBV6-5 to TRBJ1-3, with no clear D. V lost 5 bases, J lost 0 bases, and 11 bases lay in between. Looked up from germline, CDR1 is MNHEY and CDR2 is SVGAGI. The CDR3 spans 15 residues. The CDR3 coding sequence is TGTGCCAGCAGTCCCGGACGGACCTCTGGAAACACCATATATTTT. It translates to CASSPGRTSGNTIYF.

This clone was seen only a few times. J is TRBJ1-1 and V is TRBV19; TRBD1 matches at 8 bases. Germline CDR1 LNHDA, CDR2 SQIVND (reference sequence). CDR3 size: 13 residues. Germline trimming cut 7 bases from V and 2 bases from J; bases unmatched to any gene: 3. CDR3 sequence: CASKGQGNTEAFF. CDR3 in DNA: TGTGCCAGTAAAGGACAGGGAAACACTGAAGCTTTCTTT. Supplemented by reference TRBV19 and TRBJ1-1, the full variable domain reads DGGITQSPKYLFRKEGQNVTLSCEQNLNHDAMYWYRQDPGQGLRLIYYSQIVNDFQKGDIAEGYSVSREKKESFPLTVTSAQKNPTAFYLCASKGQGNTEAFFGQGTRLTVV.

This clone was counted once. The V gene is TRBV29-1, the J gene TRBJ2-5, with D unclear. Between the trimmed V and J ends, which lost 1 base and 2 bases, there was a span of 11 bases. The germline gives CDR1 SQVTM, CDR2 ANQGSEA. The length of the CDR3 is 14 residues. CDR3 sequence (DNA): TGCAGCGTTGAAGCAGTGGGCTCTCAAGAGACCCAGTACTTC. Residues: CSVEAVGSQETQYF.

This chain uses TRBV18 with TRBJ1-4; D is uncertain. The CDR3 is 16 residues long. Trimming removed 1 base at V and 3 bases at J, with 12 bases between. Per the germline V gene, CDR1 is KGHSH and CDR2 is LQKENI. CDR3 coding DNA: TGTGCCAGCTCACCACGGGTTGGGGAGGCTAATGAAAAACTGTTTTTT. Residues: CASSPRVGEANEKLFF.

The rearrangement uses TRBV19 and TRBJ1-5; no clear D. The germline gives CDR1 LNHDA, CDR2 SQIVND (reference sequence). Deletions cut 8 bases from V and 6 bases from J, with 17 bases between. This CDR3 contains 14 residues. This CDR3 reads CASGTVTQGQPQHF. CDR3 coding DNA: TGTGCCAGTGGTACGGTCACGCAAGGTCAGCCCCAGCATTTT.

The chain uses TRBV28 and TRBJ1-2; D call uncertain. Trimming stripped 4 bases from V and 4 bases from J, with 16 bases between. Germline V gives CDR1 MDHEN, CDR2 SYDVKM. The CDR3 runs 15 residues. The CDR3 reads CASSSLDKDFYGYTF. The DNA of the CDR3 is TGTGCCAGCAGTTCCCTTGATAAGGATTTCTATGGCTACACCTTC.

The rearrangement uses TRBV10-3 and TRBJ1-3; D possibly corresponds to TRBD1 (5 bases). V lost 3 bases to trimming and J lost 3 bases, with 9 bases between them. CDR1 and CDR2 from the germline V gene are ENHRY and SYGVKD. This CDR3 is 14 amino acids long. Written as DNA, the CDR3 is TGTGCCATCAGTGACGGGGCGGGTGGAAACACCATATATTTT. This gives the protein CAISDGAGGNTIYF.

The chain recombines TRBV5-1 with TRBJ2-3; D ambiguous. In germline, CDR1 is SGHRS, CDR2 YFSETQ. V lost 3 bases, J lost 2 bases, and 10 bases lay in between. CDR3 size: 14 residues. This chain's CDR3 is CASSSGYPTDTQYF. DNA for the CDR3: TGCGCCAGCAGCTCCGGCTACCCCACAGATACGCAGTATTTT. Full variable domain (rest looked up from reference TRBV5-1 and TRBJ2-3): KAGVTQTPRYLIKTRGQQVTLSCSPISGHRSVSWYQQTPGQGLQFLFEYFSETQRNKGNFPGRFSGRQFSNSRSEMNVSTLELGDSALYLCASSSGYPTDTQYFGPGTRLTVL.

The chain employs TRBV6-5 and TRBJ2-7, with D tentatively TRBD2 (6 bases). CDR3 size: 15 residues. Per the germline V gene, CDR1 is MNHEY and CDR2 is SVGAGI. The V and J ends lost 6 bases and 0 bases respectively, with 15 bases between them. This CDR3 is CASSPPRERSYEQYF. In DNA form, the CDR3 reads TGTGCCAGCAGCCCCCCCCGGGAGCGCTCCTACGAGCAGTACTTC.

The V and J genes are TRBV29-1 and TRBJ2-7; 7 bases map to TRBD1. Germline V gene data show CDR1 as SQVTM and CDR2 as ANQGSEA. CDR3 length: 15 amino acids. V shed 6 bases, J shed 0 bases, and the junction held 11 bases outside the gene matches. DNA for the CDR3: TGCAGCGTCCGGGGAGCGACAGGGAGCTCCTACGAGCAGTACTTC. Protein product: CSVRGATGSSYEQYF.